Shown below are 30 T cell receptor beta chains from a single sample sequenced in a study of early T cells in non-severe SARS-CoV-2 infection. One entry per CDR3 protein results from TCRdb running MiXCR on the 5' RACE reads. The sample has approximately 73,000 distinct CDR3 sequences, over 9% seen once. Input material: whole blood. Source of these receptors: an adult who was a healthcare worker with PCR-confirmed SARS-CoV-2 infection or an uninfected control (not recorded which).

This clonotype showed up just a few times. The chain employs TRBV29-1 and TRBJ2-1; D is perhaps TRBD2 (7 bases). The CDR3 is made up of 14 amino acids. Germline CDR1 is SQVTM and CDR2 is ANQGSEA. Between the trimmed V and J ends, which lost 7 bases and 0 bases, there was a span of 13 bases. In DNA, the CDR3 is TGCAGCGGGGGGGGGACAAGCTCCTACAATGAGCAGTTCTTC. This translates into CSGGGTSSYNEQFF.

The rearrangement uses TRBV20-1 and TRBJ2-1, with TRBD2 identical over 9 bases. V shed 5 bases and J 7 bases; nucleotides not matched to a gene: 9. CDR1 is DFQATT and CDR2 is SNEGSKA in the germline V gene (reference sequence). The CDR3 contains 14 residues. This chain's CDR3 is CSALRGLAGNEQFF. The CDR3 bases are TGCAGTGCTCTCCGGGGACTAGCCGGAAATGAGCAGTTCTTC.

This chain connects TRBV7-8 to TRBJ2-1; D may be TRBD1 or TRBD2 (6 bases each). V lost 6 bases to trimming and J lost 9 bases, with 18 bases between them. This CDR3 has 14 amino acids. Germline V gene sequence: CDR1 SGHVS, CDR2 FQNEAQ. CDR3 amino acids: CASRSAGQKGEQFF. In nucleotides, the CDR3 is TGTGCCAGCAGATCCGCGGGACAAAAGGGTGAGCAGTTCTTC.

The rearrangement uses TRBV5-1 and TRBJ1-2; no definite D call. Germline values: CDR1 SGHRS, CDR2 YFSETQ. Trimming took 5 bases from V and 0 from J, leaving 20 bases between them. CDR3 length: 17 amino acids. CDR3 DNA sequence: TGCGCCAGCAGTTCGTTCCGGCCCACAGCTTCTAACTATGGCTACACCTTC. It specifies CASSSFRPTASNYGYTF. The full variable domain, with the rest looked up from reference TRBV5-1 and TRBJ1-2, is KAGVTQTPRYLIKTRGQQVTLSCSPISGHRSVSWYQQTPGQGLQFLFEYFSETQRNKGNFPGRFSGRQFSNSRSEMNVSTLELGDSALYLCASSSFRPTASNYGYTFGSGTRLTVV.

This clonotype was detected a few times. The chain uses TRBV29-1 and TRBJ2-1; 8 bases match TRBD1. After removal of 8 bases from V and 5 bases from J, the junction contained 5 bases not matched to a gene. Germline assignment: CDR1 SQVTM and CDR2 ANQGSEA. This CDR3 region has 12 residues. The CDR3 loop reads CSKKTGDNEQFF. Here the CDR3 DNA reads TGCAGCAAAAAGACAGGGGACAATGAGCAGTTCTTC.

This clonotype came up a few times. The V gene is TRBV6-6, the J gene TRBJ2-5, with 7 bases lining up with TRBD2. Trimming at V came to 6 bases and at J to 2 bases, leaving 6 bases not matched to a gene. Germline lookup yields CDR1 MNHNY and CDR2 SVGAGI (reference sequence). CDR3 length equals 14 residues. In nucleotides, the CDR3 is TGTGCCAGCAGGCGGAGGGGAGGGCAAGAGACCCAGTACTTC. It specifies CASRRRGGQETQYF.

This clonotype occurred many times. This chain connects TRBV29-1 to TRBJ2-7; D not resolved. Trimming took 4 bases from V and 0 from J, leaving 7 bases between them. Germline CDR1 and CDR2: SQVTM and ANQGSEA. CDR3 length: 12 residues. The CDR3 DNA sequence: TGCAGCGTTGGCGCCGGCTCCTACGAGCAGTACTTC. Its protein product is CSVGAGSYEQYF.

The V and J genes are TRBV7-8 and TRBJ2-7; D possibly matches TRBD1 or TRBD2 (5 bases each). The CDR3 sequence is 15 residues long. The germline V gene has CDR1 SGHVS and CDR2 FQNEAQ. V was cut by 2 bases and J by 0 bases, with 11 bases left in between. The CDR3 here is CASSLIRDVSYEQYF. The CDR3 nucleotides read TGTGCCAGCAGCTTAATTAGGGACGTCTCCTACGAGCAGTACTTC.

This clonotype was found many times. This chain uses TRBV7-8 with TRBJ2-5; D perhaps matches TRBD1 (5 bases). Trimming left V 7 bases short and J 5 bases short, with 17 bases between. CDR1 SGHVS and CDR2 FQNEAQ come from the germline V gene. The CDR3 runs to 14 residues. CDR3 bases: TGTGCCAGCACCCCTATTAGGGGTGGCGAGACCCAGTACTTC. This sequence encodes CASTPIRGGETQYF. The full variable domain, completed using reference TRBV7-8 and TRBJ2-5, is GAGVSQSPRYKVAKRGQDVALRCDPISGHVSLFWYQQALGQGPEFLTYFQNEAQLDKSGLPSDRFFAERPEGSVSTLKIQRTQQEDSAVYLCASTPIRGGETQYFGPGTRLLVL.

The chain links TRBV20-1 to TRBJ2-5, with 14 bases lining up with TRBD2. Germline CDR1 DFQATT, CDR2 SNEGSKA (reference sequence). The junction had 8 bases not matched to a gene; V was cut back by 6 bases and J by 5 bases. CDR3 length: 15 residues. CDR3 DNA: TGCAGTGCCACCAGGACTAGCGGGGGGCGTGAGACCCAGTACTTC. It encodes CSATRTSGGRETQYF.

Many counts were recorded for this clonotype. The chain couples TRBV5-4 to TRBJ2-5; 7 positions agree with TRBD1. The germline V gene has CDR1 SGHNT and CDR2 YYREEE (reference sequence). The CDR3 has 16 residues. With 4 bases clipped from V and 0 bases from J, the junction kept 9 bases outside the gene matches. DNA for the CDR3: TGTGCCAGCAGCATACGAAATGGACAGGACCAAGAGACCCAGTACTTC. Its translation: CASSIRNGQDQETQYF.

The chain couples TRBV20-1 to TRBJ2-5; no definite D call. The germline V gene encodes CDR1 DFQATT and CDR2 SNEGSKA (reference sequence). V dropped 3 bases and J dropped 3 bases, with 5 bases sitting between them. This CDR3 region has 11 residues. CDR3 residues: CSASPKETQYF. The DNA for the CDR3 is TGCAGTGCTAGCCCGAAAGAGACCCAGTACTTC.

This clonotype was seen at least ten times. V is TRBV12-5 and J is TRBJ2-7; D remains ambiguous. The germline V and J ends were trimmed by 6 bases and 0 bases, with 15 bases remaining between them. Germline CDR1 is LGHNT and CDR2 is FRNRAP. CDR3 length: 15 residues. Here the CDR3 DNA reads TGTGCTAGTGGCCCAGACACAAGCCTCTCCTACGAGCAGTACTTC. This encodes CASGPDTSLSYEQYF.

J is TRBJ2-5 and V is TRBV29-1; 13 bases agree with TRBD2. This CDR3 has 14 residues. Germline CDR1 reads SQVTM; CDR2 reads ANQGSEA. Germline trimming cut 2 bases from V and 5 bases from J; bases unmatched to any gene: 2. The chain's CDR3 is CSVETSGGAETQYF. CDR3 in DNA: TGCAGCGTTGAAACTAGCGGGGGGGCTGAGACCCAGTACTTC.

This rearrangement joins TRBV11-2 to TRBJ2-2; 7 bases are shared with TRBD1. V lost 4 bases to trimming and J lost 2 bases; unmatched junction nucleotides: 7. The CDR3 length is 16 residues. CDR1 is SGHAT and CDR2 is FQNNGV in the germline V gene. CDR3 coding DNA: TGTGCCAGCAGCTCAACGACAGGGATAAACACCGGGGAGCTGTTTTTT. Its protein is CASSSTTGINTGELFF.

This clonotype was picked up many times. The chain carries TRBV27 and TRBJ1-1; 8 bases are a match to TRBD1. Germline V CDR1 and CDR2: MNHEY, SMNVEV (reference sequence). There are 13 residues in the CDR3. The ends lost 3 bases at V and 4 bases at J; junction bases unmatched: 1. This CDR3 is CASSFTGGTEAFF. CDR3 bases: TGTGCCAGCAGTTTTACAGGGGGCACTGAAGCTTTCTTT.

This clonotype was picked up a small number of times. Written as DNA, the CDR3 is TGTGCCAGCCGGACTGGGGGCAATCAGCCCCAGCATTTT. It yields the protein CASRTGGNQPQHF. The V and J genes are TRBV6-1 and TRBJ1-5; D is ambiguous. The V end was cut by 8 bases, the J end by 2 bases, with 10 bases between. The CDR3 runs 13 residues. Germline V lookup: CDR1 MNHNS, CDR2 SASEGT.

The sample holds many counts of this clonotype. Compared with germline, one end of the junction differs, possibly owing to a read error. The chain carries TRBV20-1 and TRBJ2-1; the match to TRBD1 covers 8 bases. Germline V gives CDR1 DFQATT, CDR2 SNEGSKA (reference sequence). The CDR3 loop spans 12 amino acids. For the CDR3, the DNA is TGCAGTGCTAGACTTACAGGGGGTGCGGGGATCTTC. Residues: CSARLTGGAGIF.

The chain recombines TRBV6-5 with TRBJ2-3; D remains ambiguous. CDR1 is MNHEY, CDR2 SVGAGI, per germline. V shed 0 bases and J shed 2 bases, with 9 bases lying between them. The CDR3 runs to 15 residues. The CDR3 loop is CASSYSRPSTDTQYF. In nucleotides, the CDR3 is TGTGCCAGCAGTTACTCGCGACCTTCCACAGATACGCAGTATTTT.

This clonotype was detected ten times or more. This rearrangement joins TRBV7-9 to TRBJ2-1, with D unclear. Trimming left V 1 base short and J 10 bases short, with 14 bases between. Germline CDR1 SEHNR, CDR2 FQNEAQ (reference sequence). The CDR3 extends over 14 amino acids. DNA for the CDR3: TGTGCCAGCAGCTTAGATTCACGGACCGCGGAGCAGTTCTTC. It specifies CASSLDSRTAEQFF. Based on the CDR3 plus reference TRBV7-9 and TRBJ2-1, the full variable domain is DTGVSQNPRHKITKRGQNVTFRCDPISEHNRLYWYRQTLGQGPEFLTYFQNEAQLEKSRLLSDRFSAERPKGSFSTLEIQRTEQGDSAMYLCASSLDSRTAEQFFGPGTRLTVL.

The genes are TRBV11-2 and TRBJ2-7; TRBD1 agrees at 7 bases. This CDR3 spans 17 amino acids. V gave up 0 bases and J gave up 2 bases; unmatched junction bases: 10. Per the germline V gene, CDR1 is SGHAT and CDR2 is FQNNGV. The CDR3 DNA reads as TGTGCCAGCAGCTTAGATCTTGGGACAGAAAAGCCCTACGAGCAGTACTTC. It codes for CASSLDLGTEKPYEQYF. Based on the CDR3 plus reference TRBV11-2 and TRBJ2-7, the full variable domain is EAGVAQSPRYKIIEKRQSVAFWCNPISGHATLYWYQQILGQGPKLLIQFQNNGVVDDSQLPKDRFSAERLKGVDSTLKIQPAKLEDSAVYLCASSLDLGTEKPYEQYFGPGTRLTVT.

The chain links TRBV2 to TRBJ1-2; TRBD1 is a possible D gene (6 bases). This CDR3 region has 13 residues. V lost 8 bases, J lost 4 bases, and 14 bases lay in between. Germline V CDR1 and CDR2: SNHLY, FYNNEI. CDR3 coding DNA: TGTGCCAGCTCTCGGGGGGCTGGCTATGGCTACACCTTC. This codes for CASSRGAGYGYTF. Complete variable domain (other parts from reference TRBV2 and TRBJ1-2): EPEVTQTPSHQVTQMGQEVILRCVPISNHLYFYWYRQILGQKVEFLVSFYNNEISEKSEIFDDQFSVERPDGSNFTLKIRSTKLEDSAMYFCASSRGAGYGYTFGSGTRLTVV.

The table lists this clonotype with a few counts. V and J are TRBV7-9 and TRBJ2-3; 11 nucleotides match TRBD2. Trimming removed 2 bases from V and 3 bases from J; junction bases left unmatched: 4. CDR1 is SEHNR and CDR2 is FQNEAQ in the germline V gene (reference sequence). This CDR3 is built from 16 residues. This CDR3 is CASSLLAGGQTDTQYF. The CDR3 bases are TGTGCCAGCAGCTTACTAGCGGGGGGCCAGACAGATACGCAGTATTTT. The full variable domain, in which reference TRBV7-9 and TRBJ2-3 provide the parts outside the CDR3, is DTGVSQNPRHKITKRGQNVTFRCDPISEHNRLYWYRQTLGQGPEFLTYFQNEAQLEKSRLLSDRFSAERPKGSFSTLEIQRTEQGDSAMYLCASSLLAGGQTDTQYFGPGTRLTVL.

This clonotype was seen a handful of times. The V and J genes are TRBV7-6 and TRBJ2-7, with TRBD1 identical over 10 bases. V was clipped by 5 bases and J by 5 bases; unmatched bases: 9. The CDR3 has 15 residues. Germline V gene data show CDR1 as SGHVS and CDR2 as FNYEAQ. The CDR3 sequence: CASSQGRDRGHEQYF. CDR3 DNA: TGTGCCAGCAGCCAAGGGCGGGACAGGGGCCACGAGCAGTACTTC. Full variable domain (outside the CDR3, taken from reference TRBV7-6 and TRBJ2-7): GAGVSQSPRYKVTKRGQDVALRCDPISGHVSLYWYRQALGQGPEFLTYFNYEAQQDKSGLPNDRFSAERPEGSISTLTIQRTEQRDSAMYRCASSQGRDRGHEQYFGPGTRLTVT.

This clonotype appeared many times. J is TRBJ1-1 and V is TRBV20-1; no clear D gene. Between the trimmed V and J ends, which lost 4 bases and 1 base, there was a span of 13 bases. In germline, CDR1 is DFQATT, CDR2 SNEGSKA (reference sequence). This CDR3 comprises 14 residues. CDR3 nucleotide sequence: TGCAGTGCTAAGCCTGCCGGGAGGAACACTGAAGCTTTCTTT. Translating gives CSAKPAGRNTEAFF.

This clonotype appeared many times. The chain uses TRBV20-1 and TRBJ1-2; 8 bases match TRBD1. The length of the CDR3 is 11 residues. Trimming took 6 bases from V and 8 from J; bases not matched to a gene: 5. Germline assignment: CDR1 DFQATT and CDR2 SNEGSKA (reference sequence). The DNA of the CDR3 is TGCAGTGCCTGGACAGGGAAGGGCTACACCTTC. As protein: CSAWTGKGYTF.

The chain joins TRBV7-2 to TRBJ2-7; D may be TRBD2 (7 bases). Deletions cut 1 base from V and 2 bases from J, with 12 bases between. The CDR3 spans 15 residues. Germline V gene sequence: CDR1 SGHTA, CDR2 FQGNSA. CDR3 region: CASSLGRGPPYEQYF. The CDR3 bases are TGTGCCAGCAGCTTAGGGCGGGGGCCCCCCTACGAGCAGTACTTC. The full variable domain, in which reference TRBV7-2 and TRBJ2-7 provide the parts outside the CDR3, is GAGVSQSPSNKVTEKGKDVELRCDPISGHTALYWYRQSLGQGLEFLIYFQGNSAPDKSGLPSDRFSAERTGGSVSTLTIQRTQQEDSAVYLCASSLGRGPPYEQYFGPGTRLTVT.

This clonotype was counted only a few times. The CDR3 bases are TGTGCCAGCAGTTGGGGACTCGTCAGAGGGACAGATACGCAGTATTTT. Translation: CASSWGLVRGTDTQYF. The rearrangement links TRBV12-3 or TRBV12-4 to TRBJ2-3, with a possible D match to TRBD2 (6 bases). V gave up 4 bases and J gave up 3 bases, with 17 bases separating them. The CDR3 loop spans 16 amino acids.

The rearrangement uses TRBV6-2 or TRBV6-3 and TRBJ2-7; TRBD1 agrees at 9 bases. The CDR3 length is 15 residues. Germline CDR1 and CDR2: MNHEY and SVGEGT. The trim removed 6 bases at V and 7 bases at J, leaving 13 bases unmatched. The CDR3 DNA follows: TGTGCCAGCAGGGGACAGGGCCAGAACAGTGCTGAGCAGTACTTC. It specifies CASRGQGQNSAEQYF.

Many counts were recorded for this clonotype. V and J are TRBV6-5 and TRBJ1-5; a possible D gene is TRBD1 (6 bases). This CDR3 contains 14 residues. Trimming left V 8 bases short and J 0 bases short, with 11 bases between. Germline V CDR1 and CDR2: MNHEY, SVGAGI. This chain's CDR3 is CASGGRGSNQPQHF. CDR3 DNA sequence: TGTGCCAGCGGGGGCAGGGGTAGCAATCAGCCCCAGCATTTT.